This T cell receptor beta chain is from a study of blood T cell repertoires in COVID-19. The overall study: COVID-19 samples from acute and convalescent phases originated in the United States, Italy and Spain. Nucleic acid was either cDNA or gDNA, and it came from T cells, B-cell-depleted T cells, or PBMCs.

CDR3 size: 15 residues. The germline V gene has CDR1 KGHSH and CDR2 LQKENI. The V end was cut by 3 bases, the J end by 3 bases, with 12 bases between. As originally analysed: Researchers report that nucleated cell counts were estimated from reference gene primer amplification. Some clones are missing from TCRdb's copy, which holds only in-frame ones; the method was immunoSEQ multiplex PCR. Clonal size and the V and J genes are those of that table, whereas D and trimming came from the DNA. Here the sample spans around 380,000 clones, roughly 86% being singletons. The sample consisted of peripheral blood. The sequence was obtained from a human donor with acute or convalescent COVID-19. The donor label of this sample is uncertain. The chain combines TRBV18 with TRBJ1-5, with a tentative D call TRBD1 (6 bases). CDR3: CASSPDDRINQPQHF. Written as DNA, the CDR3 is TGTGCCAGCTCACCCGACGACAGGATCAATCAGCCCCAGCATTTT.